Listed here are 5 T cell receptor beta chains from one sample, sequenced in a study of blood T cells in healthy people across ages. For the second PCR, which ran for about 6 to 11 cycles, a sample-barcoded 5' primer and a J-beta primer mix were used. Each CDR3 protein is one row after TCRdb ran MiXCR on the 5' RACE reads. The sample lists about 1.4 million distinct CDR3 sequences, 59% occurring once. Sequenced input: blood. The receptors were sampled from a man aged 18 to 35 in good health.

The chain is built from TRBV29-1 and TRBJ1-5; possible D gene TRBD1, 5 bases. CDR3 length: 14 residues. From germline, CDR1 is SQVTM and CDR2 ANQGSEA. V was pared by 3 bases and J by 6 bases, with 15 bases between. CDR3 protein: CSVDGGDGAQPQHF. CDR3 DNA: TGCAGCGTTGATGGAGGGGATGGAGCTCAGCCCCAGCATTTT.

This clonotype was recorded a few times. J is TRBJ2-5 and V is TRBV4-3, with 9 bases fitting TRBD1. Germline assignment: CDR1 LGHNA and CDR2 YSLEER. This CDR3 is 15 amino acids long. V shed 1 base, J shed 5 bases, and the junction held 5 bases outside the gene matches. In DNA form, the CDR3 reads TGCGCCAGCAGCCAAGGGACAGGGGTGAGCGAGACCCAGTACTTC. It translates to CASSQGTGVSETQYF.

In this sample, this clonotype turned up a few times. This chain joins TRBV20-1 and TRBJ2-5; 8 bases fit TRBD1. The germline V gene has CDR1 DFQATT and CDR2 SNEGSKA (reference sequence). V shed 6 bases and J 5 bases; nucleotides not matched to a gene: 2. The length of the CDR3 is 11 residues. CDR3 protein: CSAQGAETQYF. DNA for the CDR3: TGCAGTGCGCAGGGGGCGGAGACCCAGTACTTC.

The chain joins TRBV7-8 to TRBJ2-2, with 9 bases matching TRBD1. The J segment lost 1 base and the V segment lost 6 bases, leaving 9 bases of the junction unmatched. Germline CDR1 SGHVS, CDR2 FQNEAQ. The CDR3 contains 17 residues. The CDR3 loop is CASSPTGTGKNTGELFF. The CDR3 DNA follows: TGTGCCAGCAGTCCGACCGGGACAGGGAAGAACACCGGGGAGCTGTTTTTT.

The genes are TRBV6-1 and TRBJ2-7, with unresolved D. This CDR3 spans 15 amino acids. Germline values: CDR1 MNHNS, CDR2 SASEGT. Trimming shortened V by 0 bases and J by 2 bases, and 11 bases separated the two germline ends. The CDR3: CASSEASLTPYEQYF. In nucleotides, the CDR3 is TGTGCCAGCAGTGAAGCATCCCTGACTCCCTACGAGCAGTACTTC.